A single sample is the source of the 9 T cell receptor beta chains below, sequenced in a study of blood T cell repertoires in COVID-19. The table came from immunoSEQ multiplex PCR; TCRdb's copy has only in-frame clones and leaves some out. The sample includes a few hundred thousand clones, 90% of them seen just once. Sequences were obtained from PBMCs or T cells enriched from blood (not recorded which). All receptors come from a man between 18 and 29 years old who had recovered from COVID-19.

The chain uses TRBV19 and TRBJ1-2; D remains ambiguous. V lost 0 bases to trimming and J lost 4 bases, with 12 bases between them. CDR3 length equals 15 residues. Per germline, CDR1 LNHDA and CDR2 SQIVND (reference sequence). As DNA, the CDR3 is TGTGCCAGTAGTATAGATTTGGCGGGAGCCTATGGCTACACCTTC. Translating gives CASSIDLAGAYGYTF. The full variable domain, rest sourced from reference TRBV19 and TRBJ1-2, is DGGITQSPKYLFRKEGQNVTLSCEQNLNHDAMYWYRQDPGQGLRLIYYSQIVNDFQKGDIAEGYSVSREKKESFPLTVTSAQKNPTAFYLCASSIDLAGAYGYTFGSGTRLTVV.

This sequence joins TRBV7-9 and TRBJ2-7, with 7 bases lining up with TRBD2. The junction had 9 bases not matched to a gene; V was cut back by 5 bases and J by 5 bases. The CDR3 is 14 residues long. CDR1 SEHNR and CDR2 FQNEAQ come from the germline V gene (reference sequence). The CDR3 DNA follows: TGTGCCAGCAGCCCGAGCGGGGCTCTACACGAGCAGTACTTC. Translated: CASSPSGALHEQYF. The full variable domain, completed using reference TRBV7-9 and TRBJ2-7, is DTGVSQNPRHKITKRGQNVTFRCDPISEHNRLYWYRQTLGQGPEFLTYFQNEAQLEKSRLLSDRFSAERPKGSFSTLEIQRTEQGDSAMYLCASSPSGALHEQYFGPGTRLTVT.

Worth noting for this clone: The identical CDR3 is also encoded by other nucleotide sequences in the sample. The gene calls are TRBV5-4 and TRBJ1-2; 7 bases match TRBD1. V dropped 5 bases and J dropped 2; count of bases not matched to a gene: 3. The length of the CDR3 is 13 residues. The V gene's germline CDR1 is SGHNT and CDR2 YYREEE (reference sequence). The DNA of the CDR3 is TGTGCCAGCAGTTTACAGGGGAACTATGGCTACACCTTC. It yields the protein CASSLQGNYGYTF.

This sequence joins TRBV6-5 and TRBJ1-1; 9 bases align to TRBD1. V lost 6 bases and J lost 3; bases outside the gene matches: 5. The V gene's germline CDR1 is MNHEY and CDR2 SVGAGI. The CDR3 totals 14 residues. CDR3 amino acids: CASRKGQGYTEAFF. The CDR3 bases are TGTGCCAGCAGGAAAGGACAGGGGTACACTGAAGCTTTCTTT.

The chain recombines TRBV27 with TRBJ2-3; 12 nucleotides align to TRBD2. This CDR3 region has 16 residues. Per the germline V gene, CDR1 is MNHEY and CDR2 is SMNVEV (reference sequence). V was pared by 5 bases and J by 3 bases, with 6 bases of the junction left unmatched. Written as DNA, the CDR3 is TGTGCCAGCAGTCCAACAACTAGCGGGAGGACAGATACGCAGTATTTT. As protein: CASSPTTSGRTDTQYF.

The rearrangement links TRBV27 to TRBJ2-1; 7 nucleotides agree with TRBD2. In germline, CDR1 is MNHEY, CDR2 SMNVEV (reference sequence). The trim removed 3 bases at V and 11 bases at J, leaving 4 bases unmatched. CDR3 length: 12 amino acids. The CDR3 DNA sequence: TGTGCCAGCAGTTTGGGAGGGGTGAAGCAGTTCTTC. Its protein is CASSLGGVKQFF.

The chain couples TRBV7-9 to TRBJ1-5; the D gene is possibly TRBD1 (6 bases). This CDR3 is 15 amino acids long. Germline CDR1 and CDR2: SEHNR and FQNEAQ (reference sequence). V was clipped by 4 bases and J by 0 bases, with 10 bases between them. The CDR3 protein is CASSSAGDSNQPQHF. The CDR3 bases are TGTGCCAGCAGCTCCGCAGGGGATAGCAATCAGCCCCAGCATTTT.

The chain joins TRBV28 to TRBJ1-1; D is uncertain. This CDR3 spans 13 amino acids. CDR1 and CDR2 from the germline V gene are MDHEN and SYDVKM. The germline V and J ends were trimmed by 5 bases and 2 bases, with 9 bases remaining between them. This CDR3 reads CASSLQYNTEAFF. CDR3 nucleotide sequence: TGTGCCAGCAGTCTCCAGTACAACACTGAAGCTTTCTTT.

CDR3 bases: TGTGCCAGCAGCTTGGGTGTTAGCGGGAGAGGCGAGCAGTACTTC. It codes for CASSLGVSGRGEQYF. V and J are TRBV5-4 and TRBJ2-7; 9 bases align to TRBD2. Germline assignment: CDR1 SGHNT and CDR2 YYREEE (reference sequence). CDR3 length equals 15 residues. The V segment lost 0 bases and the J segment 6 bases; nucleotides outside the gene matches: 7. The full variable domain, its missing parts supplied by reference TRBV5-4 and TRBJ2-7, is ETGVTQSPTHLIKTRGQQVTLRCSSQSGHNTVSWYQQALGQGPQFIFQYYREEENGRGNFPPRFSGLQFPNYSSELNVNALELDDSALYLCASSLGVSGRGEQYFGPGTRLTVT.